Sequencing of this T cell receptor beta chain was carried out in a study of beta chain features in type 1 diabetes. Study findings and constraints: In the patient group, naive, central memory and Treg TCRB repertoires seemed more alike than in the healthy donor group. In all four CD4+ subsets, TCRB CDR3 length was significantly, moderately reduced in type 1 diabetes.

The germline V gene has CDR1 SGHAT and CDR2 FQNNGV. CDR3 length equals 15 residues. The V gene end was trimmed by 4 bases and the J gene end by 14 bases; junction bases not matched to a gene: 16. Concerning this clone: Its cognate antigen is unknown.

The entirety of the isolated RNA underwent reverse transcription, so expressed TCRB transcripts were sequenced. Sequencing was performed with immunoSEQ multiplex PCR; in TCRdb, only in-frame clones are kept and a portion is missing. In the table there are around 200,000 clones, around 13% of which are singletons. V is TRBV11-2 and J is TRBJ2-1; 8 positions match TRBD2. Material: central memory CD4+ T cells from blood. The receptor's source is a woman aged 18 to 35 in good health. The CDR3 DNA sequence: TGTGCCAGCAGCTCAGTAGCGGGAAGGGTAACATTAGAGTTCTTC. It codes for CASSSVAGRVTLEFF.